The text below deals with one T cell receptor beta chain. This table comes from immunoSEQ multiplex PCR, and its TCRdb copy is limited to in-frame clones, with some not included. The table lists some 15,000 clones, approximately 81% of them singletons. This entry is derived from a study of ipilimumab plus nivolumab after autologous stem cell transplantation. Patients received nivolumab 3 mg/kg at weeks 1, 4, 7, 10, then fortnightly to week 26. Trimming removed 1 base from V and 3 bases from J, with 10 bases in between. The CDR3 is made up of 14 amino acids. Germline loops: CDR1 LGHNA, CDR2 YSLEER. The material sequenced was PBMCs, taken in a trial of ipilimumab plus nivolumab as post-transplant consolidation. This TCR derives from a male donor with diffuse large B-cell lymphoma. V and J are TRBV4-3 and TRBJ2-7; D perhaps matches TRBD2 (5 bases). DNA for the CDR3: TGCGCCAGCAGCCAAGGTGTCGCGGGCTACGAGCAGTACTTC. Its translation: CASSQGVAGYEQYF.